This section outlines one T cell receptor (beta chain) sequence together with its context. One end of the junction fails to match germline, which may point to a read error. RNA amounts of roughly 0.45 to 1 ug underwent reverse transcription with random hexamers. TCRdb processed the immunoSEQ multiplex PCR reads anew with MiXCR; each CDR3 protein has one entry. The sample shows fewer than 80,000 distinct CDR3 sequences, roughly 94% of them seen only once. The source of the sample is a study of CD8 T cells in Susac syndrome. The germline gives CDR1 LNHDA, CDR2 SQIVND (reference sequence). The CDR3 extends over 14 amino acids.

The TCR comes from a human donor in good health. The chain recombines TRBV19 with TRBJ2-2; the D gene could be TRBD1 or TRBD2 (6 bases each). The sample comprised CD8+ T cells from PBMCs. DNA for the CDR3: TGTGCCAGTAGTATAGGGGGGCCCAACGGGGGGCTGTTTTTT. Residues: CASSIGGPNGGLFF. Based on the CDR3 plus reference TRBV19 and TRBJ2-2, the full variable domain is DGGITQSPKYLFRKEGQNVTLSCEQNLNHDAMYWYRQDPGQGLRLIYYSQIVNDFQKGDIAEGYSVSREKKESFPLTVTSAQKNPTAFYLCASSIGGPNGGLFFGEGSRLTVL.